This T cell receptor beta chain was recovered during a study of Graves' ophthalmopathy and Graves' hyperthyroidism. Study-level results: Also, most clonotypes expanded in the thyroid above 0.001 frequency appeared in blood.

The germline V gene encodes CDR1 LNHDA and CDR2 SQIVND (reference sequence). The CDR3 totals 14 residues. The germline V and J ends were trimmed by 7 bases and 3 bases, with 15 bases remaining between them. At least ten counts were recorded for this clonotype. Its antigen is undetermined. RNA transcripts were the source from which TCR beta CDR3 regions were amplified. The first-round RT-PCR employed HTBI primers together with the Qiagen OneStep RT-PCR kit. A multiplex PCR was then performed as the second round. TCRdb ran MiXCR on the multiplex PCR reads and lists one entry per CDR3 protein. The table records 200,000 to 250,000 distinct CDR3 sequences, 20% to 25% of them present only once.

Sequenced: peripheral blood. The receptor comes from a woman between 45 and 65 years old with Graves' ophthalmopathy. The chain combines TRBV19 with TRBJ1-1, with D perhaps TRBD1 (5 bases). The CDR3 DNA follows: TGTGCCAGTATGGAGGGGCCCCACCACACTGAAGCTTTCTTT. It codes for CASMEGPHHTEAFF.